This T cell receptor (beta chain) was found in a study of T-cell memory formation after mild COVID-19. Points from the study as a whole: Later expanders leaned toward CD4+, whereas clones contracting from day 15 to 85 were balanced CD4/CD8. Mainly CM and EM harbored the contracting CD4+ clones; mainly EMRA harbored the CD8+ ones. The finding that pre-infection memory included some responding clones suggested that cross-reactive memory joined.

A 5'RACE reaction primed in the constant segment made cDNA libraries of TCR alpha and TCR beta, and these carried sample barcodes and UMIs. TCRdb called the 5' RACE reads again in MiXCR, with one record for every CDR3 protein. Of roughly 240,000 distinct CDR3 sequences listed, roughly 17% are singletons. There are a few counts of this clonotype. Its cognate antigen is unknown. Germline V lookup: CDR1 SQVTM, CDR2 ANQGSEA. The CDR3 is 11 amino acids. With 4 bases removed from V and 7 bases from J, the gap between germline ends came to 10 bases. This clonotype was sampled from a man aged 18 to 30 who had mild COVID-19 (a few samples of this study predate the infection). Cell type and time point are not known. Sequenced material: PBMCs or a T cell subset sorted from them (not recorded which). The V gene is TRBV29-1, the J gene TRBJ1-2; D is uncertain. CDR3 coding DNA: TGCAGCGTTGTGGCGGTTAGTGGCTACACCTTC. It is translated as CSVVAVSGYTF.